The TCR beta chain described here comes from a study of blood T cell repertoires in COVID-19. The table came from immunoSEQ multiplex PCR; TCRdb's copy has only in-frame clones and leaves some out. The repertoire includes about 300,000 clones, 87% of them detected once, and about 2% sits in the top ten. In germline, CDR1 is SGDLS, CDR2 YYNGEE. V shed 1 base, J shed 5 bases, and the junction held 19 bases outside the gene matches. The CDR3 spans 20 residues. Sequencing input: peripheral blood. The chain has TRBV9 and TRBJ2-2; 8 nucleotides match TRBD1. This TCR was recovered from a man between 18 and 35 years old with active or convalescent COVID-19. In DNA form, the CDR3 reads TGTGCCAGCAGCGTATTTGGCTCGGCAGATAGGACAGGGTTAACCGGGGAGCTGTTTTTT. Protein product: CASSVFGSADRTGLTGELFF.